The present T cell receptor (beta chain) was sequenced within a study of blood T cell repertoires in COVID-19. In the study overall: The United States, Italy and Spain were the sources of the acute and convalescent COVID-19 samples.

Participants were aged roughly 18 to 100 years from roughly 26 US areas. Cohort assignment relied on participant-reported clinical history. Symptom resolution, clearance, or two negative PCRs marked the recovered donors of Cohort 3. TCRdb's copy holds only in-frame clones and misses some; the assay was immunoSEQ multiplex PCR. The data contain over 150,000 clones, approximately 85% of them singletons. This CDR3 is 15 amino acids long. The V end was cut by 5 bases, the J end by 3 bases, with 16 bases between. Germline V lookup: CDR1 SGHTA, CDR2 FQGNSA. This TCR was recovered from a man between 40 and 49 years old who had recovered from COVID-19. Material: PBMCs or T cells enriched from blood (not recorded which). The rearrangement links TRBV7-2 to TRBJ1-2; unclear D gene. The CDR3 DNA sequence: TGTGCCAGCAGCGCACTCCATTTCTCGGACTATGGCTACACCTTC. Encoded protein: CASSALHFSDYGYTF.